What follows is one TCR beta chain and its context. Ten or more counts support this clonotype. Its antigen is currently not known. Base qualities are not recorded, but no much larger clone differs from it by a single base. The germline V gene specifies SGHTA as CDR1 and FQGNSA as CDR2. Between the V and J ends, shortened by 3 bases and 0 bases respectively, the junction contains 8 bases. The CDR3 sequence holds 14 residues, the cysteine and phenylalanine included. Of the read, only the CDR3 DNA is kept; its 42 bases are in frame from base 1. The sample comes from a study of T cell repertoires in cytomegalovirus infection (dated by TCRdb to between 2017 and 2020). About the investigation overall: Because public TCR beta signatures pointed to carriage of CMV infection together with the matching HLA type, the HLA type of each donor mattered for the analysis. Overall results and qualifications from the work: The ex vivo response was dominated by HLA-C-restricted CMV-specific TCR beta clonotypes, and the single most frequent clonotype in two of eight donors was supplied by these HLA-C-restricted clonotypes. Cumulative frequency of public TCR beta family members discriminated carriers of CMV infection plus the relevant HLA type in this cohort and an independent roughly 340-donor cohort.

TCRdb names Illumina HiSeq 1500 as the instrument used. The public sequencing data were trimmed at Q25 with fastp and processed into clonotypes with MiXCR by TCRdb, which kept only in-frame beta chains. Each entry merges the rows of one CDR3 protein and shows their most common DNA and genes. Across this sample there are some 170,000 distinct CDR3 sequences, with about a sixth seen only once. The leading ten clones occupy under 30% of the sample. Sequenced material: CD8+ T cells from PBMCs. This TCR came from a human donor in good health (CMV status not recorded). Some clones in this sample may be carry-over from other donors' samples. Recombination linked TRBV7-2 to TRBJ1-1; the D gene is possibly TRBD1, with 6 bases matching. The CDR3 reads as follows: CASSFGQLNTEAFF. The DNA sequence follows: TGTGCCAGCAGCTTCGGACAGCTGAACACTGAAGCTTTCTTT.